This entry describes one T cell receptor (beta chain). Antigen unknown. Assay: immunoSEQ multiplex PCR; the TCRdb copy retains only in-frame clones and omits some. The data hold 250,000 to 400,000 clones, with around 87% observed a single time. The data belong to a study of cytomegalovirus exposure and HLA in healthy donors. Study in general: The roughly 110 validation repertoires used the same platform as the approximately 670 first-cohort repertoires (as reported by a later analysis). Findings and limits, study-wide: First-cohort TCR clusters were later found to tend to co-occur in the 120 or so validation repertoires.

Losses at the gene ends were 4 bases for V and 1 base for J; bases not matched to a gene: 2. Germline V CDR1 and CDR2: MGHRA, YSYEKL. The CDR3 consists of 14 residues. Specimen: PBMCs. This chain uses TRBV4-1 with TRBJ2-7; TRBD2 matches 9 bases. The TCR comes from a woman aged 30 to 39 in good health and CMV-seropositive. The CDR3 reads CASSPAGGSYEQYF. The CDR3 coding sequence is TGCGCCAGCAGCCCAGCGGGGGGATCCTACGAGCAGTACTTC.